The clone carrying this T cell receptor (beta chain) has more than one count but fewer than ten. TCRdb processed the 5' RACE reads anew with MiXCR; each CDR3 protein has one entry. This sample has around 72,000 distinct CDR3 sequences; roughly a tenth occur once, and the top ten carry 7.6%. The data stem from a study of early T cells in non-severe SARS-CoV-2 infection. As for the study in general: Chains from this unsorted whole-blood bulk RNA could not be paired.

The sample here was whole blood, taken at baseline. The receptor's source is an adult who was a healthcare worker with PCR-confirmed SARS-CoV-2 infection or an uninfected control (not recorded which).

The CDR3 DNA sequence: TGCGCCAGCAGCTTGTTTGGCGGAAGCCAAGAGACCCAGTACTTC. It is translated as CASSLFGGSQETQYF. The chain has TRBV5-1 and TRBJ2-5; D is unresolved. CDR3 size: 15 residues. Germline CDR1 SGHRS, CDR2 YFSETQ. The V end was cut by 1 base, the J end by 1 base, with 11 bases between.